The 26 T cell receptor beta chains listed next were all sequenced from one sample in a study of blood T cells in healthy people across ages. Primers used in a second PCR of roughly 6 to 11 cycles were a sample-barcoded 5' primer and a J-beta primer mix. MiXCR was run by TCRdb on the 5' RACE reads, yielding one entry per CDR3 protein. The sample holds 600,000 or so distinct CDR3 sequences, roughly 20% seen once. The sequenced sample was blood. These receptors came from a man aged 65 to 79 in good health.

The sample holds a few counts of this clonotype. The V and J genes are TRBV10-2 and TRBJ1-5; D unclear. V lost 5 bases, J lost 7 bases, and 12 bases lay in between. From germline, CDR1 is WSHSY and CDR2 SAAADI. This CDR3 region has 13 residues. CDR3 protein: CASSSAPGQPQHF. In DNA form, the CDR3 reads TGCGCCAGCAGTAGTGCCCCGGGGCAGCCCCAGCATTTT.

This clonotype has just a few counts. The chain recombines TRBV6-5 with TRBJ1-5; D gene ambiguous. Deletions cut 6 bases from V and 5 bases from J, with 14 bases between. The CDR3 length is 14 residues. The V gene's germline CDR1 is MNHEY and CDR2 SVGAGI. For the CDR3, the DNA is TGTGCCAGCAGGAGGCCCGCGGTGTATCAGCCCCAGCATTTT. Its translation: CASRRPAVYQPQHF.

This clonotype was seen a handful of times. The chain combines TRBV29-1 with TRBJ1-1; 7 bases match TRBD1. The CDR3 is made up of 12 amino acids. The V segment lost 5 bases and the J segment 6 bases; nucleotides outside the gene matches: 6. The germline V gene encodes CDR1 SQVTM and CDR2 ANQGSEA. The CDR3 nucleotides are TGCAGCGTTCAGTCGGGACAGTCTGAAGCTTTCTTT. Protein product: CSVQSGQSEAFF.

Comments on this clonotype: Possible read error: a much larger clone is one base away. The chain couples TRBV10-3 to TRBJ2-3; D is unresolved. The CDR3 spans 11 residues. Germline values: CDR1 ENHRY, CDR2 SYGVKD. The CDR3 loop is CATKSADTRYF. The CDR3 nucleotides read TGTGCCACTAAGTCCGCGGATACGCGGTATTTT.

In regard to this clonotype: The junction differs from germline at one of its ends, possibly a read error. The chain couples TRBV20-1 to TRBJ2-1; D possibly matches TRBD1 or TRBD2 (5 bases each). This CDR3 comprises 11 residues. Germline CDR1 DFQATT, CDR2 SNEGSKA (reference sequence). DNA of the CDR3: TGCAGTGCCAGAGGTGGGGGACGGCAGTTCTTC. Its translation: CSARGGGRQFF.

A few counts support this clonotype. The CDR3 loop is CATSRDHQPQHF. CDR3 bases: TGTGCCACCAGCAGAGATCATCAGCCCCAGCATTTT. The gene calls are TRBV15 and TRBJ1-5; D uncertain. There are 12 residues in the CDR3. Germline CDR1 reads LNHNV; CDR2 reads YYDKDF (reference sequence). V lost 0 bases to trimming and J lost 5 bases, with 2 bases between them.

The DNA for the CDR3 is TGTGCCAGCAGCTCTAATAGCGGGCCAGAGACCCAGTACTTC. Amino acid sequence: CASSSNSGPETQYF. This chain joins TRBV7-2 and TRBJ2-5, with 7 bases fitting TRBD2. CDR1 is SGHTA and CDR2 is FQGNSA in the germline V gene. The CDR3 contains 14 residues. J was trimmed by 4 bases and V by 4 bases; bases with no gene match: 6.

This clonotype was detected once. The chain combines TRBV5-1 with TRBJ1-2; no clear D gene. Trimming shortened V by 0 bases and J by 8 bases, and 5 bases separated the two germline ends. CDR1 is SGHRS, CDR2 YFSETQ, per germline. The CDR3 loop spans 11 amino acids. The CDR3 spells CASSLGAGYTF. CDR3 DNA: TGCGCCAGCAGCTTGGGGGCCGGCTACACCTTC.

The chain carries TRBV12-3 or TRBV12-4 and TRBJ1-4; TRBD1 aligns across 9 bases. Unmatched junction bases numbered 8, after V lost 6 bases and J lost 6 bases. This CDR3 has 15 amino acids. The CDR3 bases are TGTGCCAGCAGCCTTACAGGGGGCGGCTATGAAAAACTGTTTTTT. It yields the protein CASSLTGGGYEKLFF.

This clonotype has only a few counts. The chain joins TRBV6-6 to TRBJ1-1, with D perhaps matching TRBD1 (6 bases). V shed 6 bases and J shed 1 base, with 15 bases lying between them. The CDR3 is 15 amino acids. Germline V lookup: CDR1 MNHNY, CDR2 SVGAGI (reference sequence). CDR3 DNA sequence: TGTGCCAGCAGCCGAGGACAGCCAACGAACACTGAAGCTTTCTTT. Translation: CASSRGQPTNTEAFF.

The chain recombines TRBV20-1 with TRBJ2-4, with TRBD1 identical over 8 bases. CDR1 and CDR2 (germline): DFQATT, SNEGSKA (reference sequence). The trim removed 5 bases at V and 0 bases at J, leaving 9 bases unmatched. This CDR3 region has 16 residues. This CDR3 is CSAEDRGRSAKNIQYF. The CDR3 DNA reads as TGCAGTGCTGAAGACAGGGGACGGTCAGCCAAAAACATTCAGTACTTC.

This clonotype was seen only a few times. The chain links TRBV20-1 to TRBJ2-5; no definite D call. The CDR3 is 15 residues long. Germline assignment: CDR1 DFQATT and CDR2 SNEGSKA (reference sequence). Trimming pared 1 base from V and 1 base from J, leaving 13 bases between. The CDR3 nucleotides are TGCAGTGCTAGAGCCCCCCGGCTATCCCAAGAGACCCAGTACTTC. It specifies CSARAPRLSQETQYF.

This clonotype was seen only once. Mismatch with germline at one junction end may stem from a read error. The chain recombines TRBV29-1 with TRBJ1-1; 12 bases match TRBD1. From germline, CDR1 is SQVTM and CDR2 ANQGSEA. The CDR3 runs 14 residues. The CDR3 nucleotides are TGCAGCGTTGGAGGGCCGGGACAGGGGGCTGAGGCTTTCTTT. This translates into CSVGGPGQGAEAFF.

The sample holds a few counts of this clonotype. DNA of the CDR3: TGTGCCAGCAGTTTGAGTCCTACTACCTACGAGCAGTACTTC. Translation: CASSLSPTTYEQYF. The chain links TRBV28 to TRBJ2-7; D remains ambiguous. CDR1 MDHEN and CDR2 SYDVKM come from the germline V gene. The CDR3 is 14 amino acids. The V end was cut by 3 bases, the J end by 2 bases, with 11 bases between.

The chain joins TRBV6-5 to TRBJ2-1; 13 bases align to TRBD2. The germline V gene has CDR1 MNHEY and CDR2 SVGAGI. The junction had 3 bases not matched to a gene; V was cut back by 5 bases and J by 2 bases. This CDR3 region has 16 residues. Here the CDR3 reads CASSLTSGGPYNEQFF. The CDR3 DNA follows: TGTGCCAGCAGTCTGACTAGCGGGGGGCCCTACAATGAGCAGTTCTTC.

The V and J genes are TRBV7-9 and TRBJ2-3, with 8 bases fitting TRBD2. V dropped 5 bases and J dropped 5; count of bases not matched to a gene: 9. The CDR3 totals 15 residues. Germline-derived CDR1 and CDR2 are SEHNR and FQNEAQ (reference sequence). CDR3 sequence reads: CASSPIAGLKDTQYF. In DNA form, the CDR3 reads TGTGCCAGCAGCCCGATAGCGGGGCTAAAAGATACGCAGTATTTT.

The chain uses TRBV6-2 or TRBV6-3 and TRBJ2-5, with 8 bases aligning to TRBD1. Trimming removed 4 bases from V and 3 bases from J; junction bases left unmatched: 7. The CDR3 spans 15 residues. Germline lookup yields CDR1 MNHEY and CDR2 SVGEGT. The CDR3 nucleotides read TGTGCCAGCAGTTCCCACAGGGGGATGGAAGAGACCCAGTACTTC. Translation gives CASSSHRGMEETQYF.

The chain has TRBV12-3 or TRBV12-4 and TRBJ2-4, with D hard to call. Deletions cut 1 base from V and 10 bases from J, with 11 bases between. The CDR3 runs to 13 residues. CDR3 in amino acids: CASSLVDRLIQYF. CDR3 sequence (DNA): TGTGCCAGCAGTTTAGTGGACCGACTTATTCAGTACTTC.

This clonotype was observed at least ten times. This sequence joins TRBV29-1 and TRBJ2-5; a possible D gene is TRBD1 (6 bases). Trimming left V 1 base short and J 5 bases short, with 8 bases between. CDR3 size: 12 residues. CDR1 is SQVTM, CDR2 ANQGSEA, per germline. The DNA for the CDR3 is TGCAGCGTTGAAGCAGGGGTTGAGACCCAGTACTTC. It codes for CSVEAGVETQYF.

This clonotype has more than one count but fewer than ten. V usage is TRBV3-1 and J usage is TRBJ1-2; D remains unclear. Trimming pared 0 bases from V and 10 bases from J, leaving 12 bases between. Per germline, CDR1 LGHDT and CDR2 YNNKEL (reference sequence). The CDR3 is 13 residues long. CDR3: CASSQDQFGDYTF. The CDR3 coding sequence is TGTGCCAGCAGCCAAGATCAATTCGGGGACTACACCTTC.

In this sample, this clonotype turned up many times. V usage is TRBV12-3 or TRBV12-4 and J usage is TRBJ2-1; 7 positions match TRBD2. The CDR3 has 15 amino acids. The J segment lost 7 bases and the V segment lost 5 bases, leaving 11 bases of the junction unmatched. CDR3 sequence: CASSLYGGSGNEQFF. CDR3 bases: TGTGCCAGCAGTCTCTACGGCGGGAGCGGAAATGAGCAGTTCTTC.

The genes are TRBV4-1 and TRBJ2-7, with 8 positions matching TRBD1. J lost 2 bases, V lost 3 bases, and 18 bases had no gene match. There are 19 residues in the CDR3. Germline-derived CDR1 and CDR2 are MGHRA and YSYEKL. The CDR3 sequence is CASSQEISLQGGPTYEQYF. The CDR3 nucleotides read TGCGCCAGCAGCCAGGAGATCAGCCTACAGGGGGGCCCCACCTACGAGCAGTACTTC.

The chain employs TRBV28 and TRBJ1-3, with 11 bases that match TRBD1. J gave up 8 bases and V 5 bases, and 8 bases lay outside the gene matches. The CDR3 contains 15 residues. CDR1 MDHEN and CDR2 SYDVKM come from the germline V gene. CDR3 residues: CASSLAGTGGDTIYF. In DNA form, the CDR3 reads TGTGCCAGCAGTCTTGCCGGGACAGGGGGGGACACCATATATTTT. The complete variable domain, with remaining parts taken from reference TRBV28 and TRBJ1-3, reads DVKVTQSSRYLVKRTGEKVFLECVQDMDHENMFWYRQDPGLGLRLIYFSYDVKMKEKGDIPEGYSVSREKKERFSLILESASTNQTSMYLCASSLAGTGGDTIYFGEGSWLTVV.

This clonotype appeared once. The chain combines TRBV29-1 with TRBJ2-1, with a possible D match to TRBD1 (5 bases). Germline CDR1 SQVTM, CDR2 ANQGSEA. V was cut by 6 bases and J by 3 bases, with 9 bases left in between. The CDR3 extends over 12 amino acids. CDR3 protein: CSVRQNYNEQFF. The CDR3 nucleotides read TGCAGCGTCCGACAGAACTACAATGAGCAGTTCTTC.

This clonotype was counted only a few times. V gene TRBV7-2 combines with J gene TRBJ1-6; the D is unclear. The germline V gene encodes CDR1 SGHTA and CDR2 FQGNSA. V lost 4 bases and J 4 bases, leaving 11 bases between the germline ends. The CDR3 runs to 15 residues. This CDR3 reads CASSYRVGYNSPLHF. Here the CDR3 DNA reads TGTGCCAGCAGCTATAGGGTCGGTTATAATTCACCCCTCCACTTT.

This clonotype was observed many times. The chain carries TRBV6-5 and TRBJ2-7, with a possible D match to TRBD2 (7 bases). V gave up 5 bases and J gave up 0 bases, with 14 bases separating them. The CDR3 extends over 15 amino acids. Germline CDR1 MNHEY, CDR2 SVGAGI. This CDR3 is CASSGRGAGSYEQYF. The DNA of the CDR3 is TGTGCCAGCAGTGGCCGGGGGGCGGGCTCCTACGAGCAGTACTTC.